Shown below are 29 T cell receptor beta chains from a single sample sequenced in a study of T cells in Graves' hyperthyroidism and ophthalmopathy. Amplification targeted TCR beta CDR3 regions from RNA transcripts. TCR CDR3 regions were first amplified by RT-PCR with HTBI primers. TCRdb re-derived calls from the multiplex PCR reads in MiXCR, one entry per CDR3 protein. The repertoire includes a few hundred thousand distinct CDR3 sequences, 25% of them detected once, and over 70% sits in the top ten. The material sequenced was blood. These receptors were obtained from a man aged 45-65 years with Graves' hyperthyroidism.

The rearrangement joins TRBV30 to TRBJ2-5; D remains ambiguous. This CDR3 spans 13 amino acids. V lost 5 bases and J 1 base, leaving 11 bases between the germline ends. Germline assignment: CDR1 GTSNPN and CDR2 SVGIG (reference sequence). CDR3 sequence: CAWLRFPQETQYF. The CDR3 DNA reads TGTGCCTGGCTGCGTTTCCCCCAAGAGACCCAGTACTTC.

On this clonotype itself: This may stem from a read error, because a much larger clone lies one nucleotide away. The genes are TRBV30 and TRBJ1-1; D is unclear. Per germline, CDR1 GTSNPN and CDR2 SVGIG (reference sequence). This CDR3 comprises 13 residues. The CDR3 spells CTWSELVNTEAFF. DNA for the CDR3: TGTACCTGGAGTGAACTGGTTAACACTGAAGCTTTCTTT.

This clonotype was detected ten times or more. The gene calls are TRBV12-3 or TRBV12-4 and TRBJ2-3; a weak D match, TRBD2 (5 bases). Trimming took off 5 bases at V and 4 bases at J, with 10 bases between the two ends. This CDR3 spans 13 amino acids. CDR3 loop: CASSGLGSDTQYF. CDR3 bases: TGTGCCAGCAGTGGACTTGGGTCAGATACGCAGTATTTT.

This clonotype was seen only a few times. The rearrangement joins TRBV3-1 to TRBJ2-5; D is uncertain. Looked up from germline, CDR1 is LGHDT and CDR2 is YNNKEL (reference sequence). V was trimmed by 0 bases and J by 7 bases, leaving 18 bases between them. There are 16 residues in the CDR3. The CDR3: CASSQDLASSRRTQYF. The CDR3 DNA reads as TGTGCCAGCAGCCAAGATCTGGCGAGCTCAAGGAGGACCCAGTACTTC.

This clonotype occurred a few times. The chain uses TRBV20-1 and TRBJ1-2, with 10 bases lining up with TRBD1. Germline CDR1 and CDR2: DFQATT and SNEGSKA (reference sequence). V lost 1 base, J lost 8 bases, and 10 bases stayed unmatched. The CDR3 length is 15 residues. For the CDR3, the DNA is TGCAGTGCTAGAGCCCCGGACAGGGGGAGAGGAGGCTACACCTTC. Protein sequence: CSARAPDRGRGGYTF.

This sequence joins TRBV6-1 and TRBJ1-4; D perhaps matches TRBD1 (5 bases). V lost 1 base and J lost 5, with 8 bases in between. Germline values: CDR1 MNHNS, CDR2 SASEGT. The length of the CDR3 is 14 residues. CDR3 amino acids: CASSEGQGNEKLFF. The CDR3 DNA is TGTGCCAGCAGTGAAGGGCAGGGAAATGAAAAACTGTTTTTT.

This clonotype was found a few times. The genes are TRBV7-2 and TRBJ2-1; 8 nucleotides agree with TRBD2. This CDR3 is 16 amino acids long. V gave up 2 bases and J gave up 8 bases; unmatched junction bases: 11. Per germline, CDR1 SGHTA and CDR2 FQGNSA. CDR3 sequence: CASSLSWASGSDEQFF. Written as DNA, the CDR3 is TGTGCCAGCAGCTTATCTTGGGCTAGCGGGTCTGATGAGCAGTTCTTC. Full variable domain (rest looked up from reference TRBV7-2 and TRBJ2-1): GAGVSQSPSNKVTEKGKDVELRCDPISGHTALYWYRQSLGQGLEFLIYFQGNSAPDKSGLPSDRFSAERTGGSVSTLTIQRTQQEDSAVYLCASSLSWASGSDEQFFGPGTRLTVL.

This clonotype has a count of ten or more. J is TRBJ2-7 and V is TRBV7-2; D remains ambiguous. V lost 0 bases, J lost 1 base, and 10 bases lay in between. This CDR3 has 15 residues. In germline, CDR1 is SGHTA, CDR2 FQGNSA. The CDR3: CASSLASSLSYEQYF. The CDR3 nucleotides are TGTGCCAGCAGCTTAGCGTCCAGCTTATCCTACGAGCAGTACTTC.

There are a few counts of this clonotype. This chain links TRBV6-2 or TRBV6-3 with TRBJ1-1; tentative D call: TRBD1 (6 bases). Germline CDR1 and CDR2: MNHEY and SVGEGT. V lost 5 bases and J lost 0, with 10 bases in between. This CDR3 is 14 amino acids long. DNA of the CDR3: TGTGCCAGCAGTCGTGACAGGTTGAACACTGAAGCTTTCTTT. Its translation: CASSRDRLNTEAFF.

This clonotype turned up a few times. The rearrangement joins TRBV6-5 to TRBJ2-1, with 12 bases matching TRBD2. In germline, CDR1 is MNHEY, CDR2 SVGAGI. CDR3 length: 16 amino acids. The V gene end was trimmed by 4 bases and the J gene end by 8 bases; junction bases not matched to a gene: 9. The CDR3 bases are TGTGCCAGCAGTTCTGGACTAGCGGGAAGCCCCGATGAGCAGTTCTTC. It is translated as CASSSGLAGSPDEQFF.

The chain couples TRBV7-9 to TRBJ1-1; D unclear. CDR3 length equals 12 residues. CDR1 SEHNR and CDR2 FQNEAQ come from the germline V gene (reference sequence). The V end was cut by 2 bases, the J end by 6 bases, with 7 bases between. CDR3 in DNA: TGTGCCAGCAGCTTATTTGGGCCTGAAGCTTTCTTT. The encoded protein is CASSLFGPEAFF.

The chain employs TRBV9 and TRBJ2-5; TRBD2 matches 8 bases. The germline gives CDR1 SGDLS, CDR2 YYNGEE. Germline trimming cut 1 base from V and 5 bases from J; bases unmatched to any gene: 4. The CDR3 is made up of 14 amino acids. The CDR3 here is CASSVSGSPETQYF. The CDR3, as DNA: TGTGCCAGCAGCGTAAGCGGGAGTCCCGAGACCCAGTACTTC.

The sample holds a few counts of this clonotype. The V and J genes are TRBV2 and TRBJ2-3, with unresolved D. From germline, CDR1 is SNHLY and CDR2 FYNNEI. CDR3 size: 14 residues. V was trimmed by 7 bases and J by 0 bases, leaving 11 bases between them. The CDR3 protein is CASKLGQSTDTQYF. The DNA for the CDR3 is TGTGCCAGCAAGTTAGGCCAGAGCACAGATACGCAGTATTTT.

The J gene is TRBJ1-2, the V gene TRBV3-1, with D tentatively TRBD1 (6 bases). Germline V gene data show CDR1 as LGHDT and CDR2 as YNNKEL (reference sequence). The CDR3 totals 14 residues. Trimming shortened V by 5 bases and J by 7 bases, and 17 bases separated the two germline ends. The DNA of the CDR3 is TGTGCCAGCAGCTTCTTCAACAGGGACGGTGGCTACACCTTC. Translating gives CASSFFNRDGGYTF.

This sequence joins TRBV20-1 and TRBJ2-3, with 7 bases fitting TRBD2. Unmatched junction bases numbered 7, after V lost 0 bases and J lost 4 bases. Germline values: CDR1 DFQATT, CDR2 SNEGSKA (reference sequence). The CDR3 is 15 amino acids. The chain's CDR3 is CSARDWGGGADTQYF. The CDR3 region has the DNA TGCAGTGCTAGAGATTGGGGGGGTGGCGCAGATACGCAGTATTTT.

This clonotype was seen only a few times. The genes are TRBV28 and TRBJ2-3, with TRBD1 matching over 9 bases. The germline gives CDR1 MDHEN, CDR2 SYDVKM. CDR3 length: 11 amino acids. The V gene end was trimmed by 5 bases and the J gene end by 14 bases; junction bases not matched to a gene: 5. CDR3 sequence: CASSPGTGWYF. The CDR3 nucleotides read TGTGCCAGCAGTCCCGGGACAGGGTGGTATTTT.

This clonotype was recorded at least ten times. DNA of the CDR3: TGTGCCAGCAGTTTAGGAGCGGACGGACCCTACGAGCAGTACTTC. Translated, it gives CASSLGADGPYEQYF. The chain recombines TRBV12-3 or TRBV12-4 with TRBJ2-7; the D gene is possibly TRBD2 (5 bases). This CDR3 comprises 15 residues. Trimming took 1 base from V and 2 from J, leaving 12 bases between them.

The rearrangement uses TRBV7-3 and TRBJ1-1; 7 positions match TRBD1. The germline V gene has CDR1 SGHTA and CDR2 FQGTGA. J was trimmed by 3 bases and V by 5 bases; bases with no gene match: 6. The CDR3 covers 14 residues. The chain's CDR3 is CASSLGGAYTEAFF. The CDR3 DNA reads as TGTGCCAGCAGCCTAGGGGGCGCGTACACTGAAGCTTTCTTT.

This clonotype was detected only a few times. The chain uses TRBV24-1 and TRBJ2-2; D ambiguous. Trimming pared 3 bases from V and 6 bases from J, leaving 13 bases between. The germline V gene encodes CDR1 KGHDR and CDR2 SFDVKD. This CDR3 has 15 residues. The chain's CDR3 is CATSDPRRFPGELFF. The CDR3 DNA follows: TGTGCCACCAGTGATCCGCGACGTTTTCCCGGGGAGCTGTTTTTT.

This clonotype was observed a few times. V gene TRBV30 combines with J gene TRBJ2-3; 10 bases are shared with TRBD2. Trimming at V came to 0 bases and at J to 4 bases, leaving 4 bases not matched to a gene. Germline CDR1 is GTSNPN and CDR2 is SVGIG (reference sequence). CDR3 length: 15 residues. CDR3 nucleotides: TGTGCCTGGAGTGTACGTCTAGCGGGAGCAGATACGCAGTATTTT. Translating it yields CAWSVRLAGADTQYF.

The chain combines TRBV11-3 with TRBJ2-2; TRBD1 aligns across 7 bases. The CDR3 is 16 residues long. Per the germline V gene, CDR1 is SGHNT and CDR2 is YENEEA. Trimming took 5 bases from V and 5 from J; bases not matched to a gene: 11. The CDR3: CASSKFRDRVTGELFF. The CDR3 nucleotides are TGTGCCAGCAGCAAGTTTCGGGACAGAGTAACCGGGGAGCTGTTTTTT.

The chain uses TRBV2 and TRBJ1-5; D uncertain. This CDR3 has 15 residues. Germline CDR1 reads SNHLY; CDR2 reads FYNNEI. The V end lost 5 bases, the J end lost 2 bases, and 13 bases lay between the germline ends. The CDR3 DNA is TGTGCCAGCAGTTACAGTGGAGTTGGCAATCAGCCCCAGCATTTT. Protein sequence: CASSYSGVGNQPQHF.

This clonotype has a count of ten or more. The chain employs TRBV18 and TRBJ1-5, with 9 nucleotides matching TRBD1. The CDR3 is 15 residues long. The trim removed 5 bases at V and 4 bases at J, leaving 6 bases unmatched. The V gene's germline CDR1 is KGHSH and CDR2 LQKENI. In DNA form, the CDR3 reads TGTGCCAGCTCAGGACAGGGGACACCTAATCAGCCCCAGCATTTT. It translates to CASSGQGTPNQPQHF.

The chain joins TRBV6-1 to TRBJ1-1, with TRBD1 matching over 8 bases. CDR1 and CDR2 from the germline V gene are MNHNS and SASEGT. The CDR3 runs 17 residues. After removal of 7 bases from V and 0 bases from J, the junction contained 13 bases not matched to a gene. The CDR3 sequence is CASNPTPGGQMNTEAFF. In nucleotides, the CDR3 is TGTGCCAGCAACCCCACCCCAGGGGGCCAGATGAACACTGAAGCTTTCTTT.

The chain couples TRBV12-5 to TRBJ2-1; no definite D call. V was clipped by 2 bases and J by 7 bases, with 6 bases between them. This CDR3 comprises 12 residues. Germline-derived CDR1 and CDR2 are LGHNT and FRNRAP. For the CDR3, the DNA is TGTGCTAGTGGTTTGATGGGGAATGAGCAGTTCTTC. Translated: CASGLMGNEQFF.

The chain couples TRBV2 to TRBJ2-1; TRBD2 agrees at 9 bases. The ends lost 3 bases at V and 6 bases at J; junction bases unmatched: 9. This CDR3 region has 16 residues. In germline, CDR1 is SNHLY, CDR2 FYNNEI. The CDR3 region has the DNA TGTGCCAGCAGTGAGCAGTTAGCGGGAGTTTCCAATGAGCAGTTCTTC. This encodes CASSEQLAGVSNEQFF.

This chain joins TRBV12-3 or TRBV12-4 and TRBJ2-7; D gene unclear. The CDR3 consists of 15 residues. V gave up 5 bases and J gave up 0 bases, with 14 bases separating them. CDR3 nucleotides: TGTGCCAGCAGTCCCCCCCAATGGGTCTCCTACGAGCAGTACTTC. Translated: CASSPPQWVSYEQYF.

This clonotype was seen a single time. Here the CDR3 reads CSARTGGGEQYF. The CDR3 region has the DNA TGCAGTGCTAGAACAGGGGGCGGAGAGCAGTACTTC. The chain links TRBV20-1 to TRBJ2-7, with 9 bases identical to TRBD1. The V and J ends lost 2 bases and 7 bases, in that order; junction bases with no gene match: 3. The germline CDR1 and CDR2 sequences are DFQATT and SNEGSKA (reference sequence). This CDR3 has 12 amino acids.

Only a few counts were recorded for this clonotype. The CDR3 ends on some other residue instead of the conserved phenylalanine or tryptophan, so this is likely a read error. The V call is TRBV6-1, the J call TRBJ1-2, with TRBD1 matching over 7 bases. This CDR3 is 16 amino acids long. V was pared by 5 bases and J by 7 bases, with 16 bases of the junction left unmatched. Germline lookup yields CDR1 MNHNS and CDR2 SASEGT. The CDR3 region has the DNA TGTGCCAGCAGTCCCGATAGGCCCTCGACAGGGAGTGGCTACACCCTC. Its translation is CASSPDRPSTGSGYTL.